A single sample gave rise to the 2 T cell receptor beta chains below, sequenced in a study of OX40 agonist ivuxolimab in advanced cancers. Using immunoSEQ multiplex PCR, the repertoire was profiled, and TCRdb retains in-frame clones only, with some absent. The sample includes about 78,000 clones, approximately 90% of them seen just once. Sequencing was performed on CD4+ or CD8+ T cells sorted from blood, taken in a trial of the OX40 agonist ivuxolimab. The receptor set was obtained from an adult with an advanced solid tumor such as melanoma, head and neck, liver or kidney cancer.

This clone occurred a few times. CDR3 coding DNA: TGTGCCACCAGCAGGGACGCTAGCGGGAGGGGCCACAATGAGCAGTTCTTC. Amino acids: CATSRDASGRGHNEQFF. J is TRBJ2-1 and V is TRBV15, with 12 bases lining up with TRBD2. Germline CDR1 reads LNHNV; CDR2 reads YYDKDF (reference sequence). J lost 5 bases, V lost 3 bases, and 8 bases had no gene match. This CDR3 region has 17 residues.

The CDR3, as DNA: TGTGCCAGCAGTGACAGTTCCTACGAGCAGTACTTC. It encodes CASSDSSYEQYF. The V call is TRBV6-1, the J call TRBJ2-7; D is uncertain. Germline-derived CDR1 and CDR2 are MNHNS and SASEGT. Between the trimmed V and J ends, which lost 3 bases and 1 base, there was a span of 4 bases. The CDR3 has 12 residues.